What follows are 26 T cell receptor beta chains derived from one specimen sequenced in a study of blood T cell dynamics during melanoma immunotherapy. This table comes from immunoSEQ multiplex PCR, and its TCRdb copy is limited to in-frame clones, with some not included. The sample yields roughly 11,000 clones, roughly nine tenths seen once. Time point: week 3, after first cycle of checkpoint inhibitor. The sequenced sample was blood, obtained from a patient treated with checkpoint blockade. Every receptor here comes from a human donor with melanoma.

DNA of the CDR3: TGTGCCAGCAGCTTGTCGCCGGACAACGCGAACACCGGGGAGCTGTTTTTT. Translating gives CASSLSPDNANTGELFF. The chain links TRBV5-6 to TRBJ2-2, with D possibly TRBD1 on 5 matching bases. The CDR3 length is 17 residues. Germline V lookup: CDR1 SGHDT, CDR2 YYEEEE. The V end lost 1 base, the J end lost 0 bases, and 13 bases lay between the germline ends.

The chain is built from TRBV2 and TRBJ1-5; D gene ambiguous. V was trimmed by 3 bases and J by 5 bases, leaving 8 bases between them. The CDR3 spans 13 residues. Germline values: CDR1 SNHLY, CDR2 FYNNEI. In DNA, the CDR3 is TGTGCCAGCAGTGAGGCGATACATCAGCCCCAGCATTTT. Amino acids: CASSEAIHQPQHF.

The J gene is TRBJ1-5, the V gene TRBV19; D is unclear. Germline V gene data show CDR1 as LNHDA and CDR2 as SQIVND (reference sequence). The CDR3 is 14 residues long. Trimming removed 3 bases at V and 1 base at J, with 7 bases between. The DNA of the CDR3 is TGTGCCAGTAGTATCCGAGACAGCAATCAGCCCCAGCATTTT. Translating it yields CASSIRDSNQPQHF. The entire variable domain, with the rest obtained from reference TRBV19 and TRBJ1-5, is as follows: DGGITQSPKYLFRKEGQNVTLSCEQNLNHDAMYWYRQDPGQGLRLIYYSQIVNDFQKGDIAEGYSVSREKKESFPLTVTSAQKNPTAFYLCASSIRDSNQPQHFGDGTRLSIL.

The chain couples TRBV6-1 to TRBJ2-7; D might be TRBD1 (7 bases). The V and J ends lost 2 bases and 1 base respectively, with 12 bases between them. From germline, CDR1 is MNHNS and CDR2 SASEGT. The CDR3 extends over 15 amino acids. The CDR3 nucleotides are TGTGCCAGCAGTGAAAGGCCAGGGGGGTCCTACGAGCAGTACTTC. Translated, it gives CASSERPGGSYEQYF.

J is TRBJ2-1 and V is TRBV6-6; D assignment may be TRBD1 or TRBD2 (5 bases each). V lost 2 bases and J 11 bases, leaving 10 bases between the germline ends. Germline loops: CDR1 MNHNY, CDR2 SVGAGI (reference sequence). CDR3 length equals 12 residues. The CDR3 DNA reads TGTGCCAGCAGTTACGGACCGGGACAGCAGTTCTTC. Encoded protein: CASSYGPGQQFF.

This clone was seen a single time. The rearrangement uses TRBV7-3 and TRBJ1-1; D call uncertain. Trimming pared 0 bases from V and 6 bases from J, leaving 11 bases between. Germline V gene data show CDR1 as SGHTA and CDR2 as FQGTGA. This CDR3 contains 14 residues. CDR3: CASSLTATNPEAFF. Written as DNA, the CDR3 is TGTGCCAGCAGCTTAACGGCGACAAACCCTGAAGCTTTCTTT.

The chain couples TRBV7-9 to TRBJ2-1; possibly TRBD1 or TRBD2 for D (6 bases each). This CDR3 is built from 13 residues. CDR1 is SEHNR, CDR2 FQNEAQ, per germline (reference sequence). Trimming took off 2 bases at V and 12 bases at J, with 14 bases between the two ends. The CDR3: CASSLPGAMGQFF. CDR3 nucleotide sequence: TGTGCCAGCAGCTTACCGGGGGCCATGGGGCAGTTCTTC. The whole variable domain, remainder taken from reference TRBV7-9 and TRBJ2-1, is DTGVSQNPRHKITKRGQNVTFRCDPISEHNRLYWYRQTLGQGPEFLTYFQNEAQLEKSRLLSDRFSAERPKGSFSTLEIQRTEQGDSAMYLCASSLPGAMGQFFGPGTRLTVL.

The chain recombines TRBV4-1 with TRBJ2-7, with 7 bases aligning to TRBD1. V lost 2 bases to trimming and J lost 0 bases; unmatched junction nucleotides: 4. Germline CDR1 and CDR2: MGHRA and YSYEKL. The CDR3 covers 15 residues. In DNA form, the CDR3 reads TGCGCCAGCAGCCAACGACAGGGAGACTCCTACGAGCAGTACTTC. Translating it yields CASSQRQGDSYEQYF.

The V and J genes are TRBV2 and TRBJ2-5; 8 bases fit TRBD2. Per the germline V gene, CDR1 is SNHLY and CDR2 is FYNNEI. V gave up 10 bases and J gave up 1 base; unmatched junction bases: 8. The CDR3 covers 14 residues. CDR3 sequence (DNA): TGTGCCACCCCCCCTAGCGGGCCCCAAGAGACCCAGTACTTC. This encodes CATPPSGPQETQYF. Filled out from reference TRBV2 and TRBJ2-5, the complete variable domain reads EPEVTQTPSHQVTQMGQEVILRCVPISNHLYFYWYRQILGQKVEFLVSFYNNEISEKSEIFDDQFSVERPDGSNFTLKIRSTKLEDSAMYFCATPPSGPQETQYFGPGTRLLVL.

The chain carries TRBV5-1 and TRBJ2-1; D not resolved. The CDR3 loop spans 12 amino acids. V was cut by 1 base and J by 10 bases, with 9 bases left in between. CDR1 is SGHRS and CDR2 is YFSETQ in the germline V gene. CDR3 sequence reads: CASSLFQDEQFF. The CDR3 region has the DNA TGCGCCAGCAGCTTGTTCCAGGACGAGCAGTTCTTC. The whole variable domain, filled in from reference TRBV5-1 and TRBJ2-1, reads KAGVTQTPRYLIKTRGQQVTLSCSPISGHRSVSWYQQTPGQGLQFLFEYFSETQRNKGNFPGRFSGRQFSNSRSEMNVSTLELGDSALYLCASSLFQDEQFFGPGTRLTVL.

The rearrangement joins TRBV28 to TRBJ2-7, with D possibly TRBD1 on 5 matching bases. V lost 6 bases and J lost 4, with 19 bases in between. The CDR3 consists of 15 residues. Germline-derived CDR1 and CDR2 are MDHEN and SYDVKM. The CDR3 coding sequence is TGTGCCAGCAGCCCTATGTCCTGGCAGGGATACGAGCAGTACTTC. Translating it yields CASSPMSWQGYEQYF.

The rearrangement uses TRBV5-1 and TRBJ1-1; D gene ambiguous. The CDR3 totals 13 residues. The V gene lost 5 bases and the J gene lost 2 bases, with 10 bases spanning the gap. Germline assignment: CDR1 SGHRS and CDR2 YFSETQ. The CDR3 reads CASRVRVNTEAFF. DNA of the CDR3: TGCGCCAGCAGGGTTCGCGTCAACACTGAAGCTTTCTTT.

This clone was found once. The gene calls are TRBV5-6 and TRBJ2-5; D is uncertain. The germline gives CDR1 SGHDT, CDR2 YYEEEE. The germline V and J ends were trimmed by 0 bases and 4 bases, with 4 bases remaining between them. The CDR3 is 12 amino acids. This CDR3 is CASSLDGETQYF. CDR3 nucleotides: TGTGCCAGCAGCTTGGATGGAGAGACCCAGTACTTC.

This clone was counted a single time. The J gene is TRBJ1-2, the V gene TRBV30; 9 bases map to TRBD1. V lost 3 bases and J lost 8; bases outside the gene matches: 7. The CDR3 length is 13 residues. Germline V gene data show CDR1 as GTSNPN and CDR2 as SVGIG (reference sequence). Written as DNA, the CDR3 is TGTGCCTGGAGCCCGGACAGGGGTTGGGGCTACACCTTC. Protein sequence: CAWSPDRGWGYTF.

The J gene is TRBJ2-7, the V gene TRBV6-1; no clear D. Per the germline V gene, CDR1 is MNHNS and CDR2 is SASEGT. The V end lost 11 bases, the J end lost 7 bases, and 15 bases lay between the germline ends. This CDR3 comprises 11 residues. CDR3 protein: CAGSRFGEQYF. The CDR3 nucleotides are TGTGCCGGCTCCCGGTTTGGGGAGCAGTACTTC.

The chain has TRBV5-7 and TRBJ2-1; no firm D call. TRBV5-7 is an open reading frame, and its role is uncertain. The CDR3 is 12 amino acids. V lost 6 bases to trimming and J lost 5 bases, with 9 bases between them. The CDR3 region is CASMDGHNEQFF. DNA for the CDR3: TGTGCCAGCATGGACGGCCACAATGAGCAGTTCTTC.

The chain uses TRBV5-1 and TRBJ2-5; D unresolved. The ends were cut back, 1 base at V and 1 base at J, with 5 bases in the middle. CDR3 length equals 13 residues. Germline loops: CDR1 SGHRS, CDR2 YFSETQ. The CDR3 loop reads CASSLMGQETQYF. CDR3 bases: TGCGCCAGCAGCTTGATGGGCCAAGAGACCCAGTACTTC.

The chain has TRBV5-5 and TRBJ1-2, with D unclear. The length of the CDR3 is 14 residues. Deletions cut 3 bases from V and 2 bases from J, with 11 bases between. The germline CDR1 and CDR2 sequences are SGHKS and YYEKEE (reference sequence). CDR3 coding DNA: TGTGCCAGCAGCTCCCCCGGGAGAAACTATGGCTACACCTTC. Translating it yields CASSSPGRNYGYTF.

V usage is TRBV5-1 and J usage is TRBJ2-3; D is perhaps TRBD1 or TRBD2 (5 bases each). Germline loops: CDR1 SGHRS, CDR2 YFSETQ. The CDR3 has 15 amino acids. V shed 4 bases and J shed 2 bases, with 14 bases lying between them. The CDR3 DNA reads TGCGCCAGCAGCGCCTCCGGGGCGAACACAGATACGCAGTATTTT. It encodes CASSASGANTDTQYF.

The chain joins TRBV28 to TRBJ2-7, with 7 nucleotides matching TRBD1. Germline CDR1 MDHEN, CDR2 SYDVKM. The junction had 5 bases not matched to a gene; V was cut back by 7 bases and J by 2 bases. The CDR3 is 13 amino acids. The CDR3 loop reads CASTGQATYEQYF. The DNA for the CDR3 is TGTGCCAGCACCGGACAGGCCACCTACGAGCAGTACTTC.

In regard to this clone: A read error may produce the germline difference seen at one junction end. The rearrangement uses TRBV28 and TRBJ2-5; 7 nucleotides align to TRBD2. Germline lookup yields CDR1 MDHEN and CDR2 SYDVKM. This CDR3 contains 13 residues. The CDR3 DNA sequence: TGTGCCAGCAGTTTACCCGGGACTAATTGGGAGGACTTC. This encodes CASSLPGTNWEDF.

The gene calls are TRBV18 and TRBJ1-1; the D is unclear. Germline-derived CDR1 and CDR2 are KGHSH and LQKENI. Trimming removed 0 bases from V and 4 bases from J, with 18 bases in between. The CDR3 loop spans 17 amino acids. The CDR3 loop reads CASSPPDSRTLGTEAFF. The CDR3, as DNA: TGTGCCAGCTCACCACCGGATAGTAGGACCCTGGGCACTGAAGCTTTCTTT.

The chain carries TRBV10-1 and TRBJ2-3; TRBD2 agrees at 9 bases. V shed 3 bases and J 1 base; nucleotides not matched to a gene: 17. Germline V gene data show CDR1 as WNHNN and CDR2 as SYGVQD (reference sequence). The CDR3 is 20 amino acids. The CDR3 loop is CASSDGDLAGGPTGTDTQYF. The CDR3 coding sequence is TGCGCCAGCAGTGATGGGGACCTCGCGGGAGGGCCAACGGGCACAGATACGCAGTATTTT.

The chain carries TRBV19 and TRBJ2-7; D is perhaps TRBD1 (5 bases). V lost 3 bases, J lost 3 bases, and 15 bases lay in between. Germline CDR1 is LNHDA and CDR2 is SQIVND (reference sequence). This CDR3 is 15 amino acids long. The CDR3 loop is CASSMGTGWGYEQYF. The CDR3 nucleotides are TGTGCCAGTAGTATGGGTACAGGATGGGGCTACGAGCAGTACTTC.

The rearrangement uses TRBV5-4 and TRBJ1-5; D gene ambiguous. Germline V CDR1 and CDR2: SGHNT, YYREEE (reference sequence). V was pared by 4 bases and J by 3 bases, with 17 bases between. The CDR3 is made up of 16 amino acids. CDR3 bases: TGTGCCAGCAGCCTTGGTGGATTGGGTTCCAATCAGCCCCAGCATTTT. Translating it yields CASSLGGLGSNQPQHF.

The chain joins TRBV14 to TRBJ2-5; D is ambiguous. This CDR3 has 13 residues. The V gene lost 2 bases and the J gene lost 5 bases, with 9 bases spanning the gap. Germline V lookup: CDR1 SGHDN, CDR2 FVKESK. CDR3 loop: CASSQRPRETQYF. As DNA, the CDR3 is TGTGCCAGCAGCCAACGCCCCCGCGAGACCCAGTACTTC.